These 5 T cell receptor beta chains were sequenced from one sample in a study of cytotoxic CD8 clonotypes in ibrutinib-treated CLL. Assay: immunoSEQ multiplex PCR; the TCRdb copy retains only in-frame clones and omits some. Here the sample spans around 130,000 clones, around 84% being singletons. The source was PBMCs, collected after 24 months of ibrutinib treatment. These receptors came from a human donor with chronic lymphocytic leukemia.

The chain joins TRBV11-2 to TRBJ2-7; 9 nucleotides agree with TRBD1. The CDR3 has 13 residues. The germline CDR1 and CDR2 sequences are SGHAT and FQNNGV. V was pared by 8 bases and J by 5 bases, with 7 bases of the junction left unmatched. The CDR3 loop reads CASQGTGSHEQYF. The CDR3 bases are TGTGCCAGCCAAGGGACAGGGTCCCACGAGCAGTACTTC.

This clone was recorded a few times. This chain connects TRBV4-2 to TRBJ1-5, with a tentative D call TRBD1 (6 bases). V gave up 4 bases and J gave up 3 bases, with 16 bases separating them. The CDR3 totals 16 residues. Germline CDR1 and CDR2: LGHNA and YNFKEQ. The chain's CDR3 is CASSLAQGKANQPQHF. Written as DNA, the CDR3 is TGTGCCAGCAGCCTCGCACAGGGTAAAGCCAATCAGCCCCAGCATTTT.

This clone is a singleton in its sample. The chain has TRBV25-1 and TRBJ1-3; TRBD1 is a possible D gene (5 bases). Trimming took off 4 bases at V and 2 bases at J, with 15 bases between the two ends. Germline V gives CDR1 MGHDK, CDR2 SYGVNS. The CDR3 runs 16 residues. The chain's CDR3 is CASSAFQGATGNTIYF. The CDR3 DNA follows: TGTGCCAGCAGTGCCTTCCAAGGGGCGACTGGAAACACCATATATTTT.

The chain couples TRBV5-1 to TRBJ2-3, with D perhaps matching TRBD1 or TRBD2 (6 bases each). V was clipped by 4 bases and J by 4 bases, with 13 bases between them. The CDR3 is 14 amino acids. The germline gives CDR1 SGHRS, CDR2 YFSETQ. CDR3: CASSVFGGADTQYF. CDR3 DNA: TGCGCCAGCAGCGTATTCGGGGGCGCAGATACGCAGTATTTT.

Turning to this clone: An end of the junction differs from the germline gene, which may be a read error. V and J are TRBV7-9 and TRBJ1-2; unclear D gene. The CDR3 is 9 residues long. Germline CDR1 and CDR2: SEHNR and FQNEAQ (reference sequence). The CDR3: CASSLFTYF. The DNA of the CDR3 is TGTGCCAGCAGCTTGTTCACCTACTTC.